This passage covers 25 T cell receptor beta chains from one sample sequenced in a study of early T cells in non-severe SARS-CoV-2 infection. TCRdb ran MiXCR on the 5' RACE reads and lists one entry per CDR3 protein. Counted here are roughly 63,000 distinct CDR3 sequences, more than 10% occurring once; the ten biggest clones make up about 1%. The sequencing used whole blood, collected at baseline. These receptors all come from an adult who was a healthcare worker with PCR-confirmed SARS-CoV-2 infection or an uninfected control (not recorded which). The donor label of this sample is uncertain.

This clonotype was seen a few times. The chain joins TRBV6-1 to TRBJ2-1, with 8 bases matching TRBD1. Germline V CDR1 and CDR2: MNHNS, SASEGT. After removal of 6 bases from V and 3 bases from J, the junction contained 7 bases not matched to a gene. This CDR3 is 15 amino acids long. CDR3 protein: CASSLDRGYYNEQFF. CDR3 coding DNA: TGTGCCAGCAGCTTAGACAGGGGCTACTACAATGAGCAGTTCTTC.

This clonotype occurred a few times. The chain links TRBV10-1 to TRBJ2-5; D may correspond to TRBD1 or TRBD2 (6 bases each). Germline V CDR1 and CDR2: WNHNN, SYGVQD (reference sequence). V gave up 4 bases and J gave up 5 bases, with 8 bases separating them. The CDR3 totals 12 residues. The CDR3 here is CASSGGGETQYF. The CDR3 nucleotides read TGCGCCAGCAGTGGAGGGGGGGAGACCCAGTACTTC.

This clonotype is termed medium-sized (0.01 to 0.1%). This chain joins TRBV4-2 and TRBJ2-3; D uncertain. This CDR3 spans 15 amino acids. The ends were cut back, 0 bases at V and 1 base at J, with 8 bases in the middle. CDR1 and CDR2 (germline): LGHNA, YNFKEQ. In nucleotides, the CDR3 is TGTGCCAGCAGCCAAGATAGCCTGGGCACAGATACGCAGTATTTT. It codes for CASSQDSLGTDTQYF.

This clonotype was recorded at least ten times. For the CDR3, the DNA is TGTGCCAGAGGGGACAGGGGGCTCAAAAACACTGAAGCTTTCTTT. Protein product: CARGDRGLKNTEAFF. The chain employs TRBV11-3 and TRBJ1-1, with 12 bases identical to TRBD1. The germline gives CDR1 SGHNT, CDR2 YENEEA. The CDR3 has 15 amino acids. V was clipped by 9 bases and J by 2 bases; unmatched bases: 7.

This clonotype has just a few counts. The chain recombines TRBV30 with TRBJ2-3; 8 bases agree with TRBD2. V lost 2 bases to trimming and J lost 4 bases; unmatched junction nucleotides: 11. CDR3 length: 16 amino acids. CDR1 GTSNPN and CDR2 SVGIG come from the germline V gene (reference sequence). CDR3 in amino acids: CAWSFDGSGGADTQYF. Here the CDR3 DNA reads TGTGCCTGGAGTTTCGATGGGAGCGGGGGAGCAGATACGCAGTATTTT.

This clonotype was seen a handful of times. This chain joins TRBV20-1 and TRBJ2-3; no clear D gene. Trimming cost V 4 bases and J 0 bases, with 11 bases left between them. The CDR3 spans 14 residues. Germline V gives CDR1 DFQATT, CDR2 SNEGSKA (reference sequence). CDR3 sequence: CSATDGASTDTQYF. DNA for the CDR3: TGCAGTGCTACGGACGGAGCTAGCACAGATACGCAGTATTTT.

This rearrangement joins TRBV5-1 to TRBJ2-1; 7 positions agree with TRBD2. Germline assignment: CDR1 SGHRS and CDR2 YFSETQ. After removal of 4 bases from V and 12 bases from J, the junction contained 16 bases not matched to a gene. The CDR3 consists of 15 residues. CDR3 loop: CASSTLAEDIRGQFF. The CDR3 DNA is TGCGCCAGCAGCACCCTAGCGGAGGACATAAGAGGGCAGTTCTTC. The full variable domain, in which reference TRBV5-1 and TRBJ2-1 provide the parts outside the CDR3, is KAGVTQTPRYLIKTRGQQVTLSCSPISGHRSVSWYQQTPGQGLQFLFEYFSETQRNKGNFPGRFSGRQFSNSRSEMNVSTLELGDSALYLCASSTLAEDIRGQFFGPGTRLTVL.

V usage is TRBV12-3 or TRBV12-4 and J usage is TRBJ2-1; D not resolved. CDR3 length: 14 amino acids. V was trimmed by 3 bases and J by 4 bases, leaving 10 bases between them. CDR3 sequence (DNA): TGTGCCAGCAGTTTCTTGAGTAAATACAATGAGCAGTTCTTC. The encoded protein is CASSFLSKYNEQFF.

The chain joins TRBV27 to TRBJ2-1; 10 bases fit TRBD2. CDR1 MNHEY and CDR2 SMNVEV come from the germline V gene (reference sequence). The V segment lost 6 bases and the J segment 8 bases; nucleotides outside the gene matches: 10. The CDR3 spans 15 residues. In DNA, the CDR3 is TGTGCCAGCAGACACCAAGCGGGGGGGTTCGATGAGCAGTTCTTC. Its protein is CASRHQAGGFDEQFF.

This chain uses TRBV18 with TRBJ1-6, with a weak D call TRBD1 (6 bases). Trimming pared 6 bases from V and 7 bases from J, leaving 19 bases between. The CDR3 covers 16 residues. Looked up from germline, CDR1 is KGHSH and CDR2 is LQKENI. CDR3 protein: CASSLTSDRPNSPLHF. CDR3 bases: TGTGCCAGCTCCCTAACATCGGACAGACCAAATTCACCCCTCCACTTT.

The chain couples TRBV6-2 or TRBV6-3 to TRBJ2-1; TRBD2 aligns across 8 bases. CDR3 length: 15 residues. The J segment lost 6 bases and the V segment lost 2 bases, leaving 6 bases of the junction unmatched. Germline V gene lookup returns CDR1 MNHEY and CDR2 SVGEGT. The CDR3 DNA is TGTGCCAGCAGTTACGGTAGCGGGGTCGCCAATGAGCAGTTCTTC. This encodes CASSYGSGVANEQFF.

This clonotype has just a few counts. One junction end does not reproduce the germline sequence, and a read error may be involved. The chain couples TRBV7-9 to TRBJ1-1; 8 positions match TRBD1. Germline-derived CDR1 and CDR2 are SEHNR and FQNEAQ (reference sequence). The CDR3 runs to 15 residues. The CDR3 DNA follows: TGTGCCAGCAGCGTCGACAGGGGACCCAACACTGAAGTTTTCTTT. Protein: CASSVDRGPNTEVFF.

In its sample, this clonotype was seen many times. Written as DNA, the CDR3 is TGTGCCAGCAGCCAACCCGAGTTGAGGAATGGCTACACCTTC. It translates to CASSQPELRNGYTF. The chain links TRBV3-1 to TRBJ1-2, with D unresolved. CDR1 and CDR2 (germline): LGHDT, YNNKEL (reference sequence). V lost 2 bases and J 6 bases, leaving 13 bases between the germline ends. The CDR3 is made up of 14 amino acids.

CDR3 bases: TGCGCCAGCAGTGATCGGGGACTAGCGAAATCCTACAATGAGCAGTTCTTC. Translating it yields CASSDRGLAKSYNEQFF. This rearrangement joins TRBV10-1 to TRBJ2-1; TRBD2 matches at 10 bases. Germline V gives CDR1 WNHNN, CDR2 SYGVQD (reference sequence). CDR3 size: 17 residues. V lost 3 bases and J lost 1; bases outside the gene matches: 6.

This clonotype was seen more than once but under ten times. One end of the junction varies from germline; a read error may be responsible. J is TRBJ2-1 and V is TRBV7-6; 9 bases align to TRBD2. The CDR3 totals 15 residues. Germline loops: CDR1 SGHVS, CDR2 FNYEAQ. CDR3 loop: CASSLAGLSYNEQFF. CDR3 coding DNA: TGTGCCAGCAGCCTAGCGGGGTTGTCCTACAATGAGCAGTTCTTC.

This clonotype has a count of ten or more. J is TRBJ2-7 and V is TRBV10-3, with D possibly matching TRBD1 (6 bases). The V end was cut by 3 bases, the J end by 0 bases, with 12 bases between. The CDR3 has 15 amino acids. Germline CDR1 reads ENHRY; CDR2 reads SYGVKD. The CDR3, as DNA: TGTGCCATCAGTGAAGGGACACGGACCTCCTACGAGCAGTACGTC. Translating it yields CAISEGTRTSYEQYV.

CDR3 nucleotides: TGTGCCAGCAGTTACTCGATGGACAGGGGGCTTTCATTTTCGAACACCGGGGAGCTGTTTTTT. Protein: CASSYSMDRGLSFSNTGELFF. The rearrangement joins TRBV6-6 to TRBJ2-2; 11 bases map to TRBD1. Germline values: CDR1 MNHNY, CDR2 SVGAGI (reference sequence). The V and J ends lost 0 bases and 0 bases, in that order; junction bases with no gene match: 12. The CDR3 length is 21 residues.

The V and J genes are TRBV5-1 and TRBJ1-2; 7 bases fit TRBD1. The CDR3 contains 15 residues. In germline, CDR1 is SGHRS, CDR2 YFSETQ. V trimming: 2 bases; J trimming: 6 bases; junction bases outside the gene matches: 10. In nucleotides, the CDR3 is TGCGCCAGCAGCTTACAGGGGCGCCAGTACAATGGCTACACCTTC. It encodes CASSLQGRQYNGYTF. The full variable domain, in which reference TRBV5-1 and TRBJ1-2 provide the parts outside the CDR3, is KAGVTQTPRYLIKTRGQQVTLSCSPISGHRSVSWYQQTPGQGLQFLFEYFSETQRNKGNFPGRFSGRQFSNSRSEMNVSTLELGDSALYLCASSLQGRQYNGYTFGSGTRLTVV.

This clonotype was seen at least ten times. This rearrangement joins TRBV24-1 to TRBJ2-3, with D tentatively TRBD1 (6 bases). The CDR3 covers 15 residues. Trimming removed 7 bases at V and 3 bases at J, with 16 bases between. Germline CDR1 and CDR2: KGHDR and SFDVKD. CDR3 sequence reads: CATSNEQGWTDTQYF. For the CDR3, the DNA is TGTGCCACCAGCAACGAACAGGGCTGGACAGATACGCAGTATTTT.

The chain couples TRBV7-2 to TRBJ2-3; 15 bases are a match to TRBD2. CDR1 and CDR2 (germline): SGHTA, FQGNSA. The CDR3 is 17 residues long. The V segment lost 4 bases and the J segment 1 base; nucleotides outside the gene matches: 3. CDR3 residues: CASSSGLAGGGTDTQYF. The CDR3 bases are TGTGCCAGCAGCTCGGGACTAGCGGGGGGCGGCACAGATACGCAGTATTTT.

The genes are TRBV6-1 and TRBJ1-1, with no clear D. Trimming took 7 bases from V and 4 from J, leaving 19 bases between them. Per the germline V gene, CDR1 is MNHNS and CDR2 is SASEGT. The CDR3 has 15 amino acids. The DNA for the CDR3 is TGTGCCAGCACCGATAGGCGGGGTATAGGCACTGAAGCTTTCTTT. Encoded protein: CASTDRRGIGTEAFF.

In this sample, this clonotype turned up a few times. The CDR3 region is CASSPSADTQYF. DNA of the CDR3: TGTGCCAGCAGCCCTAGTGCAGATACGCAGTATTTT. This chain uses TRBV11-1 with TRBJ2-3; D is undetermined. This CDR3 comprises 12 residues. Germline values: CDR1 SGHAT, CDR2 FQDESV (reference sequence). V lost 5 bases to trimming and J lost 4 bases, with 7 bases between them.

This chain joins TRBV20-1 and TRBJ1-1; maybe TRBD1 (5 bases). The CDR3 covers 12 residues. Germline V lookup: CDR1 DFQATT, CDR2 SNEGSKA (reference sequence). V lost 6 bases and J lost 3, with 11 bases in between. The CDR3 loop reads CSAKGPHTEAFF. In DNA form, the CDR3 reads TGCAGTGCGAAGGGGCCTCACACTGAAGCTTTCTTT.

This clonotype was recorded a few times. This chain connects TRBV7-2 to TRBJ2-5; 14 bases are a match to TRBD2. Trimming removed 3 bases from V and 6 bases from J; junction bases left unmatched: 3. There are 15 residues in the CDR3. Germline loops: CDR1 SGHTA, CDR2 FQGNSA. CDR3 coding DNA: TGTGCCAGCAGCTTGGGACTAGCGGGGGTACAGACCCAGTACTTC. It is translated as CASSLGLAGVQTQYF.

The chain uses TRBV9 and TRBJ2-3; 11 bases fit TRBD2. Looked up from germline, CDR1 is SGDLS and CDR2 is YYNGEE. Germline trimming cut 2 bases from V and 4 bases from J; bases unmatched to any gene: 3. This CDR3 comprises 15 residues. This CDR3 is CASSVLAGGADTQYF. CDR3 in DNA: TGTGCCAGCAGCGTCCTAGCGGGGGGCGCAGATACGCAGTATTTT. Supplemented by reference TRBV9 and TRBJ2-3, the full variable domain reads DSGVTQTPKHLITATGQRVTLRCSPRSGDLSVYWYQQSLDQGLQFLIQYYNGEERAKGNILERFSAQQFPDLHSELNLSSLELGDSALYFCASSVLAGGADTQYFGPGTRLTVL.